This is a list of T cell receptor beta chains from one sample in a study of early T cells in non-severe SARS-CoV-2 infection. MiXCR, applied by TCRdb to the 5' RACE reads, yields one record per CDR3 protein. The repertoire holds about 60,000 distinct CDR3 sequences, with around 19% as singletons. The sample consisted of whole blood, taken at baseline. These receptor sequences come from an adult who was a healthcare worker with PCR-confirmed SARS-CoV-2 infection or an uninfected control (not recorded which). The CDR3 runs from the conserved cysteine through the conserved F or W. D genes are given only for firm matches. Only part of the rows carry a size: once, few, many, or a class if the clone is expanded.

v_gene: TRBV29-1; abundance: few; d_gene: NA; j_gene: TRBJ2-7; CDR3aa: CSVDTGLSYEQYF; CDR3nt: TGCAGCGTTGATACAGGCCTCTCCTACGAGCAGTACTTC
v_gene: TRBV12-3/TRBV12-4; abundance: few; d_gene: NA; j_gene: TRBJ2-1; CDR3aa: CASSTKGLINNEQFF; CDR3nt: TGTGCCAGCAGTACTAAGGGGCTAATTAACAATGAGCAGTTCTTC
v_gene: TRBV4-2; abundance: NA; d_gene: TRBD2; j_gene: TRBJ2-3; CDR3aa: CASSTYGSGRTDTQYF; CDR3nt: TGTGCCAGCAGCACGTACGGTAGCGGGCGCACAGATACGCAGTATTTT
v_gene: TRBV7-2; abundance: few; d_gene: NA; j_gene: TRBJ2-7; CDR3aa: CASSLAPAWQYF; CDR3nt: TGTGCCAGCAGCTTAGCACCGGCCTGGCAGTACTTC
v_gene: TRBV24-1; abundance: NA; d_gene: TRBD2; j_gene: TRBJ2-1; CDR3aa: CATSDTSGGAGYNEQFF; CDR3nt: TGTGCCACCAGTGACACTAGCGGGGGGGCGGGCTACAATGAGCAGTTCTTC
v_gene: TRBV27; abundance: many; d_gene: NA; j_gene: TRBJ2-3; CDR3aa: CASSFWTDLFTSTDTQYF; CDR3nt: TGTGCCAGCAGTTTTTGGACGGACCTGTTTACTAGCACAGATACGCAGTATTTT
v_gene: TRBV14; abundance: NA; d_gene: NA; j_gene: TRBJ2-5; CDR3aa: CASSHSNQETQYF; CDR3nt: TGTGCCAGCAGCCATTCCAACCAAGAGACCCAGTACTTC
v_gene: TRBV29-1; abundance: few; d_gene: NA; j_gene: TRBJ2-1; CDR3aa: CSVDRPTTRERVNEQFF; CDR3nt: TGCAGCGTCGACCGTCCGACTACCAGGGAACGGGTCAATGAGCAGTTCTTC
v_gene: TRBV18; abundance: NA; d_gene: TRBD1; j_gene: TRBJ2-7; CDR3aa: CASSLGTGGSYEQYF; CDR3nt: TGTGCCAGCTCACTCGGGACAGGGGGCTCCTACGAGCAGTACTTC
v_gene: TRBV30; abundance: NA; d_gene: TRBD2; j_gene: TRBJ2-1; CDR3aa: CAWTHGTTLNNEQFF; CDR3nt: TGTGCCTGGACCCATGGGACTACTCTAAACAATGAGCAGTTCTTC
v_gene: TRBV3-1; abundance: few; d_gene: NA; j_gene: TRBJ2-7; CDR3aa: CASSHLMTGDYYYEQYF; CDR3nt: TGTGCCAGCAGCCACCTAATGACAGGCGATTACTACTACGAGCAGTACTTC
v_gene: TRBV29-1; abundance: few; d_gene: NA; j_gene: TRBJ2-3; CDR3aa: CSVEFASTQYF; CDR3nt: TGCAGCGTTGAATTCGCGAGTACGCAGTATTTT
v_gene: TRBV7-2; abundance: many; d_gene: TRBD1; j_gene: TRBJ2-7; CDR3aa: CASSPGRRDSRSEQYF; CDR3nt: TGTGCCAGCAGTCCAGGGCGTCGGGACAGTCGATCCGAGCAGTACTTC
v_gene: TRBV6-5; abundance: many; d_gene: TRBD1; j_gene: TRBJ1-1; CDR3aa: CASSRGGGGYKAFF; CDR3nt: TGTGCCAGCAGTCGCGGGGGAGGGGGCTACAAAGCTTTCTTT
v_gene: TRBV25-1; abundance: NA; d_gene: NA; j_gene: TRBJ2-2; CDR3aa: CASSDSTGSGELFF; CDR3nt: TGTGCCAGCAGTGATAGCACAGGGTCCGGGGAGCTGTTTTTT
v_gene: TRBV4-2; abundance: few; d_gene: NA; j_gene: TRBJ2-7; CDR3aa: CASSREGQTSYEQYF; CDR3nt: TGTGCCAGCAGCCGGGAGGGACAGACCTCCTACGAGCAGTACTTC
v_gene: TRBV12-3/TRBV12-4; abundance: NA; d_gene: NA; j_gene: TRBJ2-2; CDR3aa: CASSLVGGGIGELFF; CDR3nt: TGTGCCAGCAGTTTAGTTGGAGGGGGAATCGGGGAGCTGTTTTTT
v_gene: TRBV5-4; abundance: few; d_gene: NA; j_gene: TRBJ2-7; CDR3aa: CASSLWANYEQYF; CDR3nt: TGTGCCAGCAGCTTGTGGGCTAACTACGAGCAGTACTTC
v_gene: TRBV18; abundance: NA; d_gene: NA; j_gene: TRBJ2-1; CDR3aa: CASSQGTEQFF; CDR3nt: TGTGCCAGCTCACAAGGGACCGAGCAGTTCTTC
v_gene: TRBV6-2/TRBV6-3; abundance: few; d_gene: NA; j_gene: TRBJ1-1; CDR3aa: CASSYRGGPNTEAFF; CDR3nt: TGTGCCAGCAGTTACCGCGGGGGGCCGAACACTGAAGCTTTCTTT
v_gene: TRBV29-1; abundance: NA; d_gene: NA; j_gene: TRBJ1-1; CDR3aa: CSARPMMNTEAFF; CDR3nt: TGCAGCGCACGCCCTATGATGAACACTGAAGCTTTCTTT
v_gene: TRBV19; abundance: NA; d_gene: NA; j_gene: TRBJ1-4; CDR3aa: CASTTTRLDGKLFF; CDR3nt: TGTGCCAGTACCACTACAAGGTTGGATGGAAAACTGTTTTTT
v_gene: TRBV28; abundance: few; d_gene: TRBD1; j_gene: TRBJ2-7; CDR3aa: CASSRGTGEQYF; CDR3nt: TGTGCCAGCAGTCGTGGGACAGGCGAGCAGTACTTC
v_gene: TRBV20-1; abundance: few; d_gene: NA; j_gene: TRBJ2-6; CDR3aa: CSARVPLPNLQGEGSGANVLTF; CDR3nt: TGCAGTGCTAGAGTCCCCCTTCCGAATCTACAGGGGGAGGGATCTGGGGCCAACGTCCTGACTTTC
v_gene: TRBV10-3; abundance: NA; d_gene: NA; j_gene: TRBJ1-6; CDR3aa: CAISVSGGGSPLHF; CDR3nt: TGTGCCATCAGTGTATCCGGGGGTGGCTCACCCCTCCACTTT
v_gene: TRBV28; abundance: NA; d_gene: NA; j_gene: TRBJ2-7; CDR3aa: CASSLRREQYF; CDR3nt: TGTGCCAGCAGTTTACGTCGAGAGCAGTACTTC
v_gene: TRBV12-3/TRBV12-4; abundance: many; d_gene: NA; j_gene: TRBJ1-3; CDR3aa: CASSSGPVRGNTIYF; CDR3nt: TGTGCCAGCAGTTCCGGCCCCGTCAGGGGAAACACCATATATTTT
v_gene: TRBV7-9; abundance: few; d_gene: TRBD2; j_gene: TRBJ2-3; CDR3aa: CASSPIALAGRTDTQYF; CDR3nt: TGTGCCAGCAGCCCAATCGCTCTAGCGGGCCGCACAGATACGCAGTATTTT
v_gene: TRBV7-9; abundance: few; d_gene: TRBD2; j_gene: TRBJ2-1; CDR3aa: CASSLVRGMKNEQFF; CDR3nt: TGTGCCAGCAGCTTAGTGCGGGGGATGAAGAATGAGCAGTTCTTC
v_gene: TRBV9; abundance: few; d_gene: NA; j_gene: TRBJ2-7; CDR3aa: CASSTGTTYEQYF; CDR3nt: TGTGCCAGCAGCACCGGGACAACCTACGAGCAGTACTTC
v_gene: TRBV5-4; abundance: many; d_gene: NA; j_gene: TRBJ2-1; CDR3aa: CASSSPSGGAEYNEQFF; CDR3nt: TGTGCCAGCAGCTCTCCAAGTGGGGGAGCGGAATACAATGAGCAGTTCTTC
v_gene: TRBV12-3/TRBV12-4; abundance: NA; d_gene: NA; j_gene: TRBJ2-2; CDR3aa: CASTPIGPSGELFF; CDR3nt: TGTGCCAGCACACCAATTGGACCCTCCGGGGAGCTGTTTTTT
v_gene: TRBV5-4; abundance: few; d_gene: NA; j_gene: TRBJ1-2; CDR3aa: CASSLDVVSYGYTF; CDR3nt: TGTGCCAGCAGCTTGGACGTCGTGAGCTATGGCTACACCTTC
v_gene: TRBV29-1; abundance: NA; d_gene: NA; j_gene: TRBJ2-4; CDR3aa: CSVEETGFVKNIQYF; CDR3nt: TGCAGCGTCGAAGAAACAGGGTTTGTCAAAAACATTCAGTACTTC
v_gene: TRBV5-6; abundance: few; d_gene: NA; j_gene: TRBJ2-3; CDR3aa: CASSLRRATDTQYF; CDR3nt: TGTGCCAGCAGCTTGAGGCGGGCTACAGATACGCAGTATTTT
v_gene: TRBV5-6; abundance: NA; d_gene: TRBD1; j_gene: TRBJ2-3; CDR3aa: CASSTRQGTPSTDTQYF; CDR3nt: TGTGCCAGCAGCACCCGACAGGGGACACCAAGCACAGATACGCAGTATTTT
v_gene: TRBV5-5; abundance: NA; d_gene: NA; j_gene: TRBJ2-7; CDR3aa: CASSLEWGRDEQYF; CDR3nt: TGTGCCAGCAGCTTGGAGTGGGGCCGGGACGAGCAGTACTTC
v_gene: TRBV20-1; abundance: few; d_gene: TRBD1; j_gene: TRBJ1-6; CDR3aa: CSARDGQGISPLHF; CDR3nt: TGCAGTGCTAGAGACGGACAGGGAATTTCACCCCTCCACTTT
v_gene: TRBV7-2; abundance: NA; d_gene: TRBD1; j_gene: TRBJ2-4; CDR3aa: CASSPGTGRGNIQYF; CDR3nt: TGTGCCAGCAGCCCAGGGACAGGGCGAGGAAACATTCAGTACTTC
v_gene: TRBV3-1; abundance: few; d_gene: NA; j_gene: TRBJ2-1; CDR3aa: CASSQEGAYNEQFF; CDR3nt: TGTGCCAGCAGCCAAGAGGGGGCCTACAATGAGCAGTTCTTC
v_gene: TRBV12-5; abundance: few; d_gene: TRBD1; j_gene: TRBJ2-5; CDR3aa: CASGPGQGGLGVQETQYF; CDR3nt: TGTGCTAGTGGTCCGGGACAGGGTGGATTGGGGGTCCAAGAGACCCAGTACTTC
v_gene: TRBV6-1; abundance: once; d_gene: TRBD1; j_gene: TRBJ1-2; CDR3aa: CASMEGRGRFYGYTF; CDR3nt: TGTGCCAGCATGGAGGGAAGGGGGCGCTTCTATGGCTACACCTTC
v_gene: TRBV18; abundance: few; d_gene: NA; j_gene: TRBJ1-2; CDR3aa: CASSSQRQQNYGYTF; CDR3nt: TGTGCCAGCTCATCCCAACGACAGCAAAACTATGGCTACACCTTC
v_gene: TRBV5-1; abundance: NA; d_gene: NA; j_gene: TRBJ2-4; CDR3aa: CASSLESRMDIQYF; CDR3nt: TGCGCCAGCAGCTTGGAAAGCAGGATGGACATTCAGTACTTC
v_gene: TRBV20-1; abundance: NA; d_gene: NA; j_gene: TRBJ1-3; CDR3aa: CSAVGPGNTIYF; CDR3nt: TGCAGTGCCGTAGGGCCCGGAAACACCATATATTTT
v_gene: TRBV12-3/TRBV12-4; abundance: NA; d_gene: NA; j_gene: TRBJ2-4; CDR3aa: CASSLMGGPKNIQYF; CDR3nt: TGTGCCAGCAGTTTAATGGGGGGACCCAAAAACATTCAGTACTTC
v_gene: TRBV4-1; abundance: NA; d_gene: NA; j_gene: TRBJ1-1; CDR3aa: CASTKQVANTEAFF; CDR3nt: TGCGCCAGCACCAAGCAGGTGGCGAACACTGAAGCTTTCTTT
v_gene: TRBV11-2; abundance: NA; d_gene: NA; j_gene: TRBJ2-1; CDR3aa: CASSPSSSYNEQFF; CDR3nt: TGTGCCAGCAGCCCTAGTAGCTCCTACAATGAGCAGTTCTTC
v_gene: TRBV3-1; abundance: few; d_gene: TRBD2; j_gene: TRBJ2-5; CDR3aa: CASNGPGRIETQYF; CDR3nt: TGTGCCAGCAACGGGCCCGGGAGGATTGAGACCCAGTACTTC
v_gene: TRBV5-6; abundance: few; d_gene: TRBD1; j_gene: TRBJ1-5; CDR3aa: CASSRTGSNQPQHF; CDR3nt: TGTGCCAGCAGCAGGACAGGAAGCAATCAGCCCCAGCATTTT
v_gene: TRBV3-1; abundance: few; d_gene: NA; j_gene: TRBJ1-2; CDR3aa: CASSQGGQGSRYTF; CDR3nt: TGTGCCAGCAGCCAAGGCGGGCAGGGATCCCGCTACACCTTC
v_gene: TRBV27; abundance: few; d_gene: TRBD1; j_gene: TRBJ1-1; CDR3aa: CASSRTGVEAFF; CDR3nt: TGTGCCAGCAGTAGGACAGGGGTTGAAGCTTTCTTT
v_gene: TRBV3-1; abundance: NA; d_gene: TRBD1; j_gene: TRBJ2-5; CDR3aa: CASSQGQGQTQETQYF; CDR3nt: TGTGCCAGCAGCCAAGGACAGGGCCAAACACAAGAGACCCAGTACTTC
v_gene: TRBV9; abundance: medium-sized; d_gene: TRBD2; j_gene: TRBJ2-1; CDR3aa: CASTLGSGGAFSEQFF; CDR3nt: TGTGCCAGCACCCTAGGCAGCGGGGGGGCCTTTTCTGAGCAGTTCTTC
v_gene: TRBV28; abundance: NA; d_gene: NA; j_gene: TRBJ2-1; CDR3aa: CASSTSGTHNEQFF; CDR3nt: TGTGCCAGCAGTACTTCCGGGACCCACAATGAGCAGTTCTTC
v_gene: TRBV15; abundance: NA; d_gene: NA; j_gene: TRBJ2-1; CDR3aa: CATSRVSTNEQFF; CDR3nt: TGTGCCACCAGCAGAGTTTCAACCAATGAGCAGTTCTTC
v_gene: TRBV20-1; abundance: few; d_gene: NA; j_gene: TRBJ2-7; CDR3aa: CSASRVGAYEQYF; CDR3nt: TGCAGTGCTAGCAGGGTCGGTGCCTACGAGCAGTACTTC
v_gene: TRBV3-1; abundance: few; d_gene: NA; j_gene: TRBJ1-6; CDR3aa: CASSPRPDSPLHF; CDR3nt: TGTGCCAGCAGCCCCCGCCCGGATTCACCCCTCCACTTT
v_gene: TRBV11-2; abundance: NA; d_gene: TRBD1; j_gene: TRBJ1-5; CDR3aa: CASSPGQNSNQPQHF; CDR3nt: TGTGCCAGCAGCCCGGGACAGAATAGCAATCAGCCCCAGCATTTT